This passage covers 10 T cell receptor beta chains from one sample sequenced in a study of CD8+CD57+ T cells in acquired aplastic anemia. Patients selected for sequencing had displayed CD8+CD57+ cell expansion by flow cytometry. Template material for TCR beta VDJ and CDR3 profiling consisted of genomic DNA. TCRdb called the reads again in MiXCR, with one record for every CDR3 protein. The sample shows 200,000 to 300,000 distinct CDR3 sequences, approximately 80% of them seen only once. Sequenced: sorted CD4+, CD8+, or CD8+CD57+ T cells (not recorded which) from PBMCs. These receptors were collected from a human donor with aplastic anemia.

To note about this clonotype: Without the conserved terminal phenylalanine or tryptophan, this CDR3 likely stems from a read error. The chain recombines TRBV2 with TRBJ2-3; 8 bases line up with TRBD2. After removal of 8 bases from V and 6 bases from J, the junction contained 7 bases not matched to a gene. The CDR3 contains 13 residues. The germline V gene encodes CDR1 SNHLY and CDR2 FYNNEI. The chain's CDR3 is CASGDGGGDTQYL. In DNA form, the CDR3 reads TGTGCCAGCGGGGACGGGGGGGGGGATACGCAGTATCTT.

Concerning this clonotype: The final CDR3 position lacks the conserved phenylalanine or tryptophan, pointing to a likely read error. The DNA is left out, because the CDR3 cannot be placed on it with certainty; the CDR3 is given as TCRdb lists it. J is TRBJ1-1 and V is TRBV2; the table's D call, TRBD1, was not checked against the DNA. Germline V gene lookup returns CDR1 SNHLY and CDR2 FYNNEI. The CDR3 region is 15 residues in length, termini included. The CDR3 protein is CASGDGGTDTPYFCS.

About this clonotype itself: Germline and junction disagree at one end, which may indicate a read error. This chain links TRBV7-2 with TRBJ2-3, with D perhaps being TRBD1 or TRBD2 (6 bases each). CDR3 size: 17 residues. Germline CDR1 is SGHTA and CDR2 is FQGNSA. The CDR3 loop reads CASSLTRGADYTDTQYF. The CDR3, as DNA: TGTGCCAGCAGCTTAACAAGGGGGGCGGACTATACAGACACGCAGTATTTT.

This clonotype was seen once. One junction end disagrees with the germline gene, perhaps due to a read error. V and J are TRBV9 and TRBJ2-3; no clear D gene. This CDR3 has 13 amino acids. Germline CDR1 reads SGDLS; CDR2 reads YYNGEE. Here the CDR3 reads CASSAGSASYNSF. For the CDR3, the DNA is TGTGCCAGCAGCGCCGGCAGCGCCTCCTATAATTCATTT.

This chain links TRBV7-8 with TRBJ1-2, with TRBD1 as a possible D gene (6 bases). Deletions cut 4 bases from V and 8 bases from J, with 20 bases between. This CDR3 is built from 15 residues. Germline assignment: CDR1 SGHVS and CDR2 FQNEAQ. The CDR3 DNA reads TGTGCCAGCAGCTGTGGTCCAGAGGGGACATCCGGCTACACCTTC. This encodes CASSCGPEGTSGYTF. Full variable domain (outside the CDR3, taken from reference TRBV7-8 and TRBJ1-2): GAGVSQSPRYKVAKRGQDVALRCDPISGHVSLFWYQQALGQGPEFLTYFQNEAQLDKSGLPSDRFFAERPEGSVSTLKIQRTQQEDSAVYLCASSCGPEGTSGYTFGSGTRLTVV.

This chain connects TRBV6-1 to TRBJ2-1; weak D call: TRBD2 (6 bases). The germline V and J ends were trimmed by 8 bases and 8 bases, with 16 bases remaining between them. The CDR3 contains 13 residues. Looked up from germline, CDR1 is MNHNS and CDR2 is SASEGT. CDR3 in amino acids: CASQDGGIHEQFF. CDR3 sequence (DNA): TGTGCCAGCCAAGATGGGGGGATCCATGAGCAGTTCTTC.

This clonotype was seen more than once but under ten times. This chain links TRBV15 with TRBJ1-1; D is undetermined. V was trimmed by 5 bases and J by 3 bases, leaving 10 bases between them. The V gene's germline CDR1 is LNHNV and CDR2 YYDKDF (reference sequence). The CDR3 runs 13 residues. CDR3 in amino acids: CATSPYMDTEAFF. As DNA, the CDR3 is TGTGCCACCAGCCCATACATGGACACTGAAGCTTTCTTT.

As to this clonotype: One end of the junction fails to match germline, which may point to a read error. The gene calls are TRBV7-9 and TRBJ2-5; TRBD2 aligns across 7 bases. The CDR3 extends over 14 amino acids. CDR1 and CDR2 (germline): SEHNR, FQNEAQ (reference sequence). CDR3 in amino acids: CATSRGSGEGTESF. CDR3 DNA: TGTGCCACCAGCAGAGGCAGCGGGGAAGGGACTGAGTCCTTC.

For the CDR3, the DNA is TGTGCCAGCAGCTTTCAAAGAAGCGGCGGCCGCGACGAGTACACCTTC. Its protein is CASSFQRSGGRDEYTF. The chain uses TRBV7-9 and TRBJ1-2; D remains ambiguous. Germline lookup yields CDR1 SEHNR and CDR2 FQNEAQ (reference sequence). The V gene lost 3 bases and the J gene lost 11 bases, with 25 bases spanning the gap. CDR3 length: 16 amino acids.

The V and J genes are TRBV2 and TRBJ1-6, with a possible D match to TRBD1 (6 bases). This CDR3 comprises 15 residues. V gave up 0 bases and J gave up 6 bases, with 9 bases separating them. Germline lookup yields CDR1 SNHLY and CDR2 FYNNEI. For the CDR3, the DNA is TGTGCCAGCAGTGAAGCCAGGGGCGTTAATTCACCCCTCCACTTT. It yields the protein CASSEARGVNSPLHF.